The 28 T cell receptor beta chains listed next were all sequenced from one sample in a study of regulatory T cells. Amplification used 52 TRBV primers and 13 TRBJ primers. The method was immunoSEQ multiplex PCR; TCRdb's version includes in-frame clones alone and lacks a portion of them. The data contain about 20,000 clones, approximately 93% of them singletons. The specimen sequenced was CD8+ T cells sorted from blood. The receptors stem from a child aged 2-9 years with CD3G deficiency.

The CDR3 protein is CASSRFGAGELFF. CDR3 coding DNA: TGTGCCAGCAGTCGGTTTGGAGCCGGGGAGCTGTTTTTT. The V and J genes are TRBV6-6 and TRBJ2-2; D unclear. Trimming cost V 5 bases and J 6 bases, with 10 bases left between them. From germline, CDR1 is MNHNY and CDR2 SVGAGI (reference sequence). This CDR3 has 13 amino acids.

This chain uses TRBV7-8 with TRBJ2-5; 11 bases align to TRBD2. The DNA matches TRBJ2-7 better at its end, which makes the J call doubtful. CDR3 length equals 16 residues. CDR1 is SGHVS, CDR2 FQNEAQ, per germline. CDR3 sequence: CASSLVSSGRQYEQYF. The CDR3 nucleotides read TGTGCCAGCAGCTTAGTCTCTAGCGGGAGGCAATACGAGCAGTACTTC.

The CDR3 loop reads CASSQGIAGEYEQYF. The CDR3 DNA sequence: TGCGCCAGCAGCCAAGGGATAGCGGGAGAGTACGAGCAGTACTTC. The chain is built from TRBV4-1 and TRBJ2-7; TRBD2 matches 9 bases. The CDR3 runs to 15 residues. Unmatched junction bases numbered 5, after V lost 1 base and J lost 4 bases. In germline, CDR1 is MGHRA, CDR2 YSYEKL.

This rearrangement joins TRBV13 to TRBJ2-5; D perhaps matches TRBD2 (6 bases). Between the trimmed V and J ends, which lost 5 bases and 2 bases, there was a span of 12 bases. Germline values: CDR1 PRHDT, CDR2 FYEKMQ (reference sequence). CDR3 size: 14 residues. CDR3 loop: CASSTRLDQETQYF. DNA of the CDR3: TGTGCCAGCAGCACGCGACTAGATCAAGAGACCCAGTACTTC.

This clone was seen a single time. The chain has TRBV28 and TRBJ1-4; D not resolved. CDR1 is MDHEN, CDR2 SYDVKM, per germline. Trimming took off 5 bases at V and 11 bases at J, with 12 bases between the two ends. The CDR3 runs 12 residues. The CDR3 protein is CASSALGEKLFF. The CDR3 DNA reads TGTGCCAGCAGTGCCCTCGGGGAGAAACTGTTTTTT.

The V gene is TRBV28, the J gene TRBJ2-7; tentatively, D is TRBD1 (6 bases). The germline CDR1 and CDR2 sequences are MDHEN and SYDVKM. V was clipped by 3 bases and J by 3 bases, with 9 bases between them. The CDR3 is 13 amino acids. The CDR3 DNA is TGTGCCAGCAGTTTTGGACAGCTCTACGAGCAGTACTTC. Translated, it gives CASSFGQLYEQYF. The complete variable domain, with remaining parts taken from reference TRBV28 and TRBJ2-7, reads DVKVTQSSRYLVKRTGEKVFLECVQDMDHENMFWYRQDPGLGLRLIYFSYDVKMKEKGDIPEGYSVSREKKERFSLILESASTNQTSMYLCASSFGQLYEQYFGPGTRLTVT.

This clone was counted only a few times. This chain links TRBV18 with TRBJ2-1; no definite D call. CDR1 KGHSH and CDR2 LQKENI come from the germline V gene. This CDR3 has 15 amino acids. V was trimmed by 1 base and J by 2 bases, leaving 9 bases between them. The DNA of the CDR3 is TGTGCCAGCTCACCACGGCAGGCCCCCTACAATGAGCAGTTCTTC. Translated: CASSPRQAPYNEQFF.

The chain carries TRBV6-1 and TRBJ1-1; D is perhaps TRBD1 (5 bases). V was pared by 6 bases and J by 0 bases, with 14 bases between. Germline CDR1 MNHNS, CDR2 SASEGT. CDR3 length: 15 residues. CDR3 sequence: CASRRGVDVNTEAFF. In DNA, the CDR3 is TGTGCCAGCAGGAGGGGAGTAGACGTGAACACTGAAGCTTTCTTT.

This clone was counted once. The V gene is TRBV28, the J gene TRBJ1-1; D is perhaps TRBD1 (6 bases). The V end lost 2 bases, the J end lost 6 bases, and 10 bases lay between the germline ends. The CDR3 has 13 amino acids. Germline V lookup: CDR1 MDHEN, CDR2 SYDVKM. The CDR3 bases are TGTGCCAGCAGTTTAATAGGGGGGTCTGAAGCTTTCTTT. Translation: CASSLIGGSEAFF.

The chain carries TRBV7-9 and TRBJ2-1; 7 bases map to TRBD2. The CDR3 loop spans 16 amino acids. V was clipped by 5 bases and J by 0 bases; unmatched bases: 7. From germline, CDR1 is SEHNR and CDR2 FQNEAQ (reference sequence). CDR3 amino acids: CASSPAGGSSYNEQFF. As DNA, the CDR3 is TGTGCCAGCAGCCCCGCCGGCGGGAGCTCCTACAATGAGCAGTTCTTC.

The sample holds a few counts of this clone. The chain is built from TRBV19 and TRBJ1-1; 7 bases fit TRBD1. Germline V CDR1 and CDR2: LNHDA, SQIVND (reference sequence). After removal of 8 bases from V and 11 bases from J, the junction contained 8 bases not matched to a gene. The CDR3 length is 11 residues. CDR3 nucleotides: TGTGCCAGTTCCAGGGAGGGGGCGGCTTTCTTT. Translating gives CASSREGAAFF.

This chain joins TRBV10-2 and TRBJ2-3; D ambiguous. This CDR3 has 12 residues. The germline CDR1 and CDR2 sequences are WSHSY and SAAADI. Trimming left V 3 bases short and J 1 base short, with 2 bases between. CDR3 DNA: TGCGCCAGCAGTGAAGGCACAGATACGCAGTATTTT. Protein product: CASSEGTDTQYF.

DNA of the CDR3: TGTGCCAGCAGCTCCGACGGGCAGCCCCAGCATTTT. Translation gives CASSSDGQPQHF. This chain joins TRBV28 and TRBJ1-5; D remains unclear. The CDR3 length is 12 residues. Trimming pared 6 bases from V and 7 bases from J, leaving 10 bases between. Germline CDR1 is MDHEN and CDR2 is SYDVKM. Together with reference TRBV28 and TRBJ1-5, the CDR3 gives the full variable domain: DVKVTQSSRYLVKRTGEKVFLECVQDMDHENMFWYRQDPGLGLRLIYFSYDVKMKEKGDIPEGYSVSREKKERFSLILESASTNQTSMYLCASSSDGQPQHFGDGTRLSIL.

The rearrangement uses TRBV5-1 and TRBJ2-5; 7 bases are a match to TRBD1. The V gene's germline CDR1 is SGHRS and CDR2 YFSETQ. J gave up 5 bases and V 2 bases, and 6 bases lay outside the gene matches. The CDR3 runs to 14 residues. The CDR3 nucleotides read TGCGCCAGCAGCTTTACAGGGGCGCCCGAGACCCAGTACTTC. The encoded protein is CASSFTGAPETQYF.

The rearrangement uses TRBV28 and TRBJ2-2, with a tentative D call TRBD2 (6 bases). The V gene's germline CDR1 is MDHEN and CDR2 SYDVKM. Trimming pared 5 bases from V and 4 bases from J, leaving 17 bases between. CDR3 length: 16 amino acids. CDR3 DNA: TGTGCCAGCAGTCCGAGACTAGAATATGGCACCGGGGAGCTGTTTTTT. It yields the protein CASSPRLEYGTGELFF.

This chain connects TRBV28 to TRBJ2-1; 10 bases are shared with TRBD1. The junction had 8 bases not matched to a gene; V was cut back by 3 bases and J by 0 bases. This CDR3 spans 18 amino acids. Germline V gene lookup returns CDR1 MDHEN and CDR2 SYDVKM. CDR3 sequence (DNA): TGTGCCAGCAGTTTGGCGACAGGGGGCCCGAGCTCCTACAATGAGCAGTTCTTC. Protein sequence: CASSLATGGPSSYNEQFF.

J is TRBJ2-3 and V is TRBV28; TRBD2 is a possible D gene (6 bases). Trimming stripped 3 bases from V and 6 bases from J, with 10 bases between. The CDR3 length is 13 residues. Germline V gene sequence: CDR1 MDHEN, CDR2 SYDVKM. As DNA, the CDR3 is TGTGCCAGCAGTTTGACTAGTCGGGATACGCAGTATTTT. Protein: CASSLTSRDTQYF.

This chain connects TRBV7-3 to TRBJ2-1; no definite D call. V shed 0 bases and J shed 5 bases, with 5 bases lying between them. Germline V gene lookup returns CDR1 SGHTA and CDR2 FQGTGA. CDR3 length: 13 amino acids. The CDR3: CASSLTGNNEQFF. The CDR3 nucleotides are TGTGCCAGCAGCTTAACGGGGAACAATGAGCAGTTCTTC.

The rearrangement links TRBV6-1 to TRBJ2-7, with 7 bases that match TRBD1. Germline CDR1 is MNHNS and CDR2 is SASEGT. CDR3 size: 14 residues. V was pared by 1 base and J by 2 bases, with 2 bases of the junction left unmatched. This CDR3 reads CASSEDGTAYEQYF. In nucleotides, the CDR3 is TGTGCCAGCAGTGAAGATGGGACAGCCTACGAGCAGTACTTC.

This sequence joins TRBV28 and TRBJ2-7, with a possible D match to TRBD2 (5 bases). The CDR3 has 13 residues. Germline CDR1 is MDHEN and CDR2 is SYDVKM. V was clipped by 4 bases and J by 5 bases, with 12 bases between them. CDR3 region: CASSSPDSNEQYF. CDR3 sequence (DNA): TGTGCCAGCAGTTCCCCGGACTCTAACGAGCAGTACTTC.

V and J are TRBV28 and TRBJ2-1; 10 positions match TRBD2. V lost 2 bases, J lost 6 bases, and 10 bases stayed unmatched. The CDR3 loop spans 17 amino acids. Germline assignment: CDR1 MDHEN and CDR2 SYDVKM. The CDR3 loop reads CASSLEASGRIANEQFF. CDR3 in DNA: TGTGCCAGCAGTTTAGAGGCTAGCGGGAGAATAGCCAATGAGCAGTTCTTC. The variable domain in full, with the rest retrieved from reference TRBV28 and TRBJ2-1, is DVKVTQSSRYLVKRTGEKVFLECVQDMDHENMFWYRQDPGLGLRLIYFSYDVKMKEKGDIPEGYSVSREKKERFSLILESASTNQTSMYLCASSLEASGRIANEQFFGPGTRLTVL.

The genes are TRBV28 and TRBJ1-1; D remains unclear. V lost 6 bases and J lost 0, with 11 bases in between. Germline CDR1 and CDR2: MDHEN and SYDVKM. The CDR3 has 14 residues. DNA of the CDR3: TGTGCCAGCAGCCCGGTGGGGATGAACACTGAAGCTTTCTTT. As protein: CASSPVGMNTEAFF.

The chain has TRBV6-1 and TRBJ2-7, with a weak D call TRBD1 (6 bases). The germline V and J ends were trimmed by 6 bases and 2 bases, with 11 bases remaining between them. This CDR3 comprises 13 residues. Per the germline V gene, CDR1 is MNHNS and CDR2 is SASEGT. CDR3 amino acids: CASSHRDTYEQYF. CDR3 nucleotide sequence: TGTGCCAGCAGCCACCGGGACACCTACGAGCAGTACTTC.

The V gene is TRBV6-1, the J gene TRBJ2-7; D tentatively reads TRBD1 or TRBD2 (5 bases each). CDR1 and CDR2 from the germline V gene are MNHNS and SASEGT. This CDR3 is 14 amino acids long. Trimming took 6 bases from V and 3 from J, leaving 15 bases between them. CDR3 DNA sequence: TGTGCCAGCAGGAACCGGGGCCCAATCTACGAGCAGTACTTC. Protein product: CASRNRGPIYEQYF.

The rearrangement links TRBV28 to TRBJ1-1; D not resolved. V was pared by 5 bases and J by 5 bases, with 12 bases between. Germline V lookup: CDR1 MDHEN, CDR2 SYDVKM. The CDR3 runs 13 residues. This CDR3 is CASSPYSGTEAFF. The CDR3 region has the DNA TGTGCCAGCAGTCCCTACTCCGGAACTGAAGCTTTCTTT.

The chain is built from TRBV28 and TRBJ2-7; a possible D gene is TRBD1 (5 bases). The V and J ends lost 3 bases and 1 base respectively, with 10 bases between them. The CDR3 has 14 amino acids. Germline CDR1 MDHEN, CDR2 SYDVKM. CDR3 in amino acids: CASSFFPGSYEQYF. The CDR3 DNA is TGTGCCAGCAGTTTTTTTCCAGGGTCCTACGAGCAGTACTTC.

CDR3 amino acids: CASSYPGQGAEQYF. The DNA for the CDR3 is TGTGCCAGCAGTTATCCGGGACAGGGGGCCGAGCAGTACTTC. The rearrangement uses TRBV6-1 and TRBJ2-7, with 12 bases lining up with TRBD1. The CDR3 contains 14 residues. J gave up 6 bases and V 5 bases, and 5 bases lay outside the gene matches. The germline gives CDR1 MNHNS, CDR2 SASEGT.

V usage is TRBV6-1 and J usage is TRBJ1-1, with a weak D call TRBD1 (6 bases). This CDR3 has 15 residues. Germline V gene lookup returns CDR1 MNHNS and CDR2 SASEGT. V gave up 3 bases and J gave up 6 bases, with 17 bases separating them. CDR3 in DNA: TGTGCCAGCAGTGACCTGGACCGGGGGCCTCCTGAAGCTTTCTTT. Amino acids: CASSDLDRGPPEAFF.